The source of this T cell receptor beta chain is a study of response to subunit inactivated influenza vaccine. TCRdb fed the RT-PCR reads into MiXCR, producing one record per CDR3 protein. Of approximately 200,000 distinct CDR3 sequences in the sample, around an eighth were seen once. Worth noting for this clonotype: Its target is not known.

Study conclusions and caveats: Authors proposed each seasonal influenza vaccination draws in few new T cells.

CDR1 is MNHEY and CDR2 is SVGEGT in the germline V gene. The CDR3 is made up of 20 amino acids. V gave up 4 bases and J gave up 0 bases; unmatched junction bases: 13. The receptor comes from a man aged 50-59 years who received an inactivated influenza vaccine. Sequenced material: CD8+ T cells sorted from PBMCs, taken more than 4 days after vaccination. The chain carries TRBV6-2 or TRBV6-3 and TRBJ2-6; 9 nucleotides agree with TRBD1. CDR3 region: CASSSGTGSPFVSGANVLTF. As DNA, the CDR3 is TGTGCCAGCAGTTCCGGGACAGGGTCGCCTTTTGTCTCTGGGGCCAACGTCCTGACTTTC.